Listed below are T cell receptor beta chains from one sample, sequenced in a study of beta chain features in type 1 diabetes. Assay: immunoSEQ multiplex PCR; the TCRdb copy retains only in-frame clones and omits some. The sample yields 150,000 to 180,000 clones, approximately 12% seen once. The sample comprised central memory CD4+ T cells from blood. Every receptor here comes from a man aged 18 to 29 in good health. Both conserved end residues are part of each CDR3. D genes are given only for firm matches. Expanded clones are given a class, and other clones once, few, many or no size at all.

- | few | TRBJ2-4 | TRBV5-4 | TGTGCCAGCAGCCCAGGACAGCAGCAAAACATTCAGTACTTC | CASSPGQQQNIQYF
- | few | TRBJ1-1 | TRBV11-1 | TGTGCCAGCAGCTTAAGTCAGGAGACTGAAGCTTTCTTT | CASSLSQETEAFF
- | - | TRBJ2-3 | TRBV23-1 | TGCGCCAGCAGTCATGCGACAGACTTTGATAGCACAGATACGCAGTATTTT | CASSHATDFDSTDTQYF
TRBD2 | few | TRBJ2-7 | TRBV4-2 | TGTGCCAGCAGCCAAATAGGGAGGGTTGACGAGCAGTACTTC | CASSQIGRVDEQYF
TRBD1 | few | TRBJ1-1 | TRBV29-1 | TGCAGCGTGACCCAGGGGGGGAACACTGAAGCTTTCTTT | CSVTQGGNTEAFF
TRBD2 | few | TRBJ2-1 | TRBV18 | TGTGCCAGCTCAGCCGGGACTAGCGGGAGACTTGAGCAGTTCTTC | CASSAGTSGRLEQFF
- | few | TRBJ1-6 | TRBV29-1 | TGCAGCGTTCGGAGCGACAGCTATAATTCACCCCTCCACTTT | CSVRSDSYNSPLHF
- | few | TRBJ1-2 | TRBV30 | TGTGCCTGGAGTGTGACAGGTCCTTATGGCTACACCTTC | CAWSVTGPYGYTF
- | few | TRBJ2-7 | TRBV10-3 | TGTGCCACCCAGGACGGATCCTCCTACGAGCAGTACTTC | CATQDGSSYEQYF
- | few | TRBJ2-2 | TRBV7-2 | TGTGCCAGCAGCCCCAGATGGACCGGGGAGCTGTTTTTT | CASSPRWTGELFF
TRBD2 | few | TRBJ2-1 | TRBV9 | TGTGCCAGCAGCGTTACTAGCGGGAGAGGGGGCTACAATGAGCAGTTCTTC | CASSVTSGRGGYNEQFF
TRBD2 | - | TRBJ2-3 | TRBV7-2 | TGTGCCAGCAGCTTACGTGGGCGGGGGAAGGCAGATACGCAGTATTTT | CASSLRGRGKADTQYF
- | - | TRBJ2-5 | TRBV5-1 | TGCGCCAGCAGCTTGCTGGGACATGAGACCCAGTACTTC | CASSLLGHETQYF
TRBD2 | many | TRBJ2-1 | TRBV28 | TGTGCCAGCAGTGCCCTAGGGCGGGAGGGCTACAATGAGCAGTTCTTC | CASSALGREGYNEQFF
- | - | TRBJ2-3 | TRBV10-3 | TGTGCCACCACCCCCGACCCCACAGATACGCAGTATTTT | CATTPDPTDTQYF
TRBD2 | - | TRBJ2-7 | TRBV27 | TGTGCCAGCAGTTTGGTTAGCGGGGGGACCTACGAGCAGTACTTC | CASSLVSGGTYEQYF
- | few | TRBJ1-5 | TRBV15 | TGTGCCACCAGCATTCTGTTGACACGGGTGGAGCCCCAGCATTTT | CATSILLTRVEPQHF
TRBD1 | few | TRBJ2-1 | TRBV9 | TGTGCCAGCAGGCGGACAGGGGGCTTCAATGAGCAGTTCTTC | CASRRTGGFNEQFF
- | - | TRBJ2-5 | TRBV7-2 | TGTGCCAGCAGCTTAGGGGTGAGGGAGACCCAGTACTTC | CASSLGVRETQYF
- | - | TRBJ1-1 | TRBV9 | TGTGCCAGCAGCGCTCCCCAGGGACGCGGGAACACTGAAGCTTTCTTT | CASSAPQGRGNTEAFF
- | - | TRBJ2-1 | TRBV20-1 | TGCAGTGCTACAGTCAATGAGCAGTTCTTC | CSATVNEQFF
TRBD1 | - | TRBJ2-7 | TRBV7-8 | TGTGCCAGCAGCCTAGTGGGACAGGGATCCTACGAGCAGTACTTC | CASSLVGQGSYEQYF
TRBD1 | - | TRBJ2-7 | TRBV11-2 | TGTGCCAGCAGCCCAATGGGACAGTCGGGCGAGCAGTACTTC | CASSPMGQSGEQYF
TRBD2 | - | TRBJ2-5 | TRBV25-1 | TGTGCCAGCAGTGAATGGGAGCGGGGGCAAGAGACCCAGTACTTC | CASSEWERGQETQYF
TRBD1 | few | TRBJ1-1 | TRBV30 | TGTGCCTGGAGAAAGAAGGGACAGGCTGACACTGAAGCTTTCTTT | CAWRKKGQADTEAFF
- | - | TRBJ1-2 | TRBV5-4 | TGTGCCAGCAGCTTGGCGGGGGTTGATGGCTACACCTTC | CASSLAGVDGYTF
- | many | TRBJ2-3 | TRBV28 | TGTGCCAGCAGTATTGGGACTTTCACAGATACGCAGTATTTT | CASSIGTFTDTQYF
TRBD1 | few | TRBJ1-2 | TRBV7-3 | TGTGCCAGCACCCAAGGACAGGCCGCGCCTAATGGCTACACCTTC | CASTQGQAAPNGYTF
- | few | TRBJ1-1 | TRBV15 | TGTGCCACCAGCAGAGATCCAGGGATCACTGAAGCTTTCTTT | CATSRDPGITEAFF
TRBD1 | few | TRBJ1-2 | TRBV6-6 | TGTGCCAGCACCTCACAGGGGTCCCACTATGGCTACACCTTC | CASTSQGSHYGYTF
TRBD1 | - | TRBJ1-2 | TRBV7-9 | TGTGCCAGCAGCTTAGTCGGGACAGGGTACTATGGCTACACCTTC | CASSLVGTGYYGYTF
- | - | TRBJ1-6 | TRBV30 | TGTGCCTGGAGTGTTGGTTCCGGGAGCTCCTATAATTCACCCCTCCACTTT | CAWSVGSGSSYNSPLHF
- | few | TRBJ2-5 | TRBV7-2 | TGTGCCAGCAGCTCCGGGGTAATCCAAGAGACCCAGTACTTC | CASSSGVIQETQYF
TRBD1 | - | TRBJ1-5 | TRBV28 | TGTGCCAGTAGACAGGGAAGTCAGCCCCAGCATTTT | CASRQGSQPQHF
- | many | TRBJ2-7 | TRBV7-2 | TGTGCCAGCAGCTACCCCGACAGATACGAGCAGTACTTC | CASSYPDRYEQYF
- | few | TRBJ2-5 | TRBV7-2 | TGTGCCAGCAGCCAAGCGCAGTACTTC | CASSQAQYF
- | few | TRBJ1-4 | TRBV2 | TGTGCCAGCACTCCTGACACCGATAATGAAAAACTGTTTTTT | CASTPDTDNEKLFF
TRBD1 | - | TRBJ1-5 | TRBV9 | TGTGCCAGCAGCGAAGGGACAGGGGGGCTGAGTCAGCCCCAGCATTTT | CASSEGTGGLSQPQHF
TRBD1 | few | TRBJ1-6 | TRBV2 | TGTGCCAGCAGGGCACAGGGGGCGCAGTCCTATAATTCACCCCTCCACTTT | CASRAQGAQSYNSPLHF
- | few | TRBJ2-2 | TRBV7-7 | TGTGCTAGCAGCTTACAATCGAACACCGGGGAGCTGTTTTTT | CASSLQSNTGELFF
TRBD1 | few | TRBJ2-1 | TRBV19 | TGTGCCACCCTGACAGGGCAGGGTTATCGTCAGTTCTTC | CATLTGQGYRQFF
- | - | TRBJ2-7 | TRBV9 | TGTGCCAGCAGCGCTAGGACGGCCCCCTACGAGCAGTACTTC | CASSARTAPYEQYF
TRBD1 | few | TRBJ2-7 | TRBV7-9 | TGTGCCAGCAGGTACGGACAGGGGGTGAACGAGCAGTACTTC | CASRYGQGVNEQYF
- | few | TRBJ2-3 | TRBV5-1 | TGCGCCAGCAGCTTGGCCCCCGCAGATACGCAGTATTTT | CASSLAPADTQYF
- | few | TRBJ1-5 | TRBV6-1 | TGTGCCAGCAGTGGGTTGACAGGTCTCAATCAGCCCCAGCATTTT | CASSGLTGLNQPQHF
TRBD2 | - | TRBJ2-1 | TRBV9 | TGTGCCAGCAGCGTCTCTAGCGGGGTAAGCTCCTACAATGAGCAGTTCTTC | CASSVSSGVSSYNEQFF
- | - | TRBJ2-2 | TRBV13 | TGTGCCAGCAGCCCAACTGTCCTGGACGTCACCGGGGAGCTGTTTTTT | CASSPTVLDVTGELFF
TRBD1 | - | TRBJ1-5 | TRBV28 | TGTGCCAGCACCCCTTGGACAGGGAATCAGCCCCAGCATTTT | CASTPWTGNQPQHF
- | - | TRBJ2-1 | TRBV28 | TGTGCCAGCAAGCAGACTAGTTACAATGAGCAGTTCTTC | CASKQTSYNEQFF
TRBD2 | - | TRBJ2-7 | TRBV9 | TGTGCCAGCAGCGTAGAGGCGGGACTAGCGGGACCCTACGAGCAGTACTTC | CASSVEAGLAGPYEQYF
TRBD2 | - | TRBJ2-1 | TRBV9 | TGTGCCAGCAGCGTAGCAAGCGGGATCAACAATGAGCAGTTCTTC | CASSVASGINNEQFF
- | - | TRBJ1-4 | TRBV25-1 | TGTGCCAGCAGTGCCCCGCCTAATGAAAAACTGTTTTTT | CASSAPPNEKLFF
- | - | TRBJ1-1 | TRBV29-1 | TGCAGCGCTTCTTGGGGGGTGCACACTGAAGCTTTCTTT | CSASWGVHTEAFF
- | few | TRBJ2-5 | TRBV5-1 | TGCGCCAGCAGCTTGGGTGCGACCCCCGGCGAGACCCAGTACTTC | CASSLGATPGETQYF
- | few | TRBJ2-3 | TRBV4-1 | TGCGCCAGCAGCCAACCTATTGCGGGGCCTAAGGGGGATACGCAGTATTTT | CASSQPIAGPKGDTQYF
- | few | TRBJ2-6 | TRBV27 | TGTGCCAGCAGCAGGGGTCCAGGGGCCAACGTCCTGACTTTC | CASSRGPGANVLTF
- | - | TRBJ2-1 | TRBV5-8 | TGTGCCAGCAGCTTGGACAGCTCCTACAATGAGCAGTTCTTC | CASSLDSSYNEQFF